This T cell receptor beta chain stems from a study of blood T cell repertoires in COVID-19. Study-level information: In each case, the material was cDNA or gDNA derived from T cells, B-cell-depleted T cells, or PBMCs.

Some clones are missing from TCRdb's copy, which holds only in-frame ones; the method was immunoSEQ multiplex PCR. The sample records 220,000 or so clones, 85% to 90% being singletons. This CDR3 has 12 amino acids. Per the germline V gene, CDR1 is MDHEN and CDR2 is SYDVKM. The V end was cut by 10 bases, the J end by 4 bases, with 11 bases between. The participants were between about 18 and 90 years old and came from 24 US areas. Allocation to cohorts depended on clinical history reported by the participants. Shortly before study entry, within 2 weeks, exposed participants had met a COVID-19 case. The sequence was collected from a man aged 50 to 60 who had been exposed to COVID-19. The specimen was PBMCs or T cells enriched from blood (not recorded which). The chain uses TRBV28 and TRBJ1-5; the D gene is possibly TRBD1 (6 bases). The CDR3 DNA reads TGTGCCATACAGGGTAATAATCAGCCCCAGCATTTT. Protein: CAIQGNNQPQHF.